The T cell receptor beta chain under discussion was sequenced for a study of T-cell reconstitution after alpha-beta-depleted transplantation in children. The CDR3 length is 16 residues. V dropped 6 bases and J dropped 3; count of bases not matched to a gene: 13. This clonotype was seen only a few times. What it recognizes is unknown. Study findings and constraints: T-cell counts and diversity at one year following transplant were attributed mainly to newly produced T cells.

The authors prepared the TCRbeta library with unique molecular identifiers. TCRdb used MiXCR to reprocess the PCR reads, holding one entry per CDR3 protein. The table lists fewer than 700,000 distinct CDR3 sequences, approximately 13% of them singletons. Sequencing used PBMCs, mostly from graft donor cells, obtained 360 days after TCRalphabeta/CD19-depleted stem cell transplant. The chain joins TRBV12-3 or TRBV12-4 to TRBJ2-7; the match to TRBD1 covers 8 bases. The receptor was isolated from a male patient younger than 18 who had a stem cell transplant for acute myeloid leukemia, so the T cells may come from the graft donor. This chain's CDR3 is CASSNDRGKGSYEQYF. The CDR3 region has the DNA TGTGCCAGCAGCAACGACAGGGGCAAGGGGAGCTACGAGCAGTACTTC.